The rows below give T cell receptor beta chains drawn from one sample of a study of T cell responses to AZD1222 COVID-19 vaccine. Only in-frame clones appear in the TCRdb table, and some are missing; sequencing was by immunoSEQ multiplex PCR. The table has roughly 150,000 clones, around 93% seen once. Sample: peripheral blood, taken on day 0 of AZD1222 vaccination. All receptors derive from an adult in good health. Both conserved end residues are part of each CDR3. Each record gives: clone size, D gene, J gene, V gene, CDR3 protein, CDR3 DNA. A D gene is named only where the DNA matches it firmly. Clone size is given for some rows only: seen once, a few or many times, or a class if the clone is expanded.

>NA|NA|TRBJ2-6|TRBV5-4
CASSLNGGANVLTF
TGTGCCAGCAGCTTAAATGGTGGGGCCAACGTCCTGACTTTC
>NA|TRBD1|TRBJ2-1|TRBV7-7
CASSSGTGGYNEQFF
TGTGCTAGCAGCTCCGGGACAGGGGGCTACAATGAGCAGTTCTTC
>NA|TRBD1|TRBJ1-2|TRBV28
CASSGYRRQGVNYGYTF
TGTGCCAGCAGTGGGTATCGAAGACAGGGGGTTAACTATGGCTACACCTTC
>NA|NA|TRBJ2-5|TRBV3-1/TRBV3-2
CASSQDITARETQYF
TGTGCCAGCAGCCAAGATATCACCGCCAGGGAGACCCAGTACTTC
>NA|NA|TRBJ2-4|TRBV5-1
CARIRLTGAKNIQYF
TGCGCCAGAATCCGACTCACCGGGGCCAAAAACATTCAGTACTTC
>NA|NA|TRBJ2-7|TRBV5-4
CASSLGQSHEQYF
TGTGCCAGCAGCTTGGGGCAGTCTCACGAGCAGTACTTC
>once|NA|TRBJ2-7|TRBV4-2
CASSQDLGGLRSPYEQYF
TGTGCCAGCAGCCAAGATTTGGGCGGATTAAGGTCCCCCTACGAGCAGTACTTC
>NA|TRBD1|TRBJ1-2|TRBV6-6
CASTRDRGYGYTF
TGTGCCAGTACCCGGGACAGGGGCTATGGCTACACCTTC
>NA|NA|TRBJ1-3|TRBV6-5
CASKARTAGGNTIYF
TGTGCCAGCAAGGCGAGGACAGCTGGGGGAAACACCATATATTTT
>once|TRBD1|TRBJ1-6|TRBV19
CASTSGEQGSGSPLHF
TGTGCCAGTACCTCCGGAGAACAGGGGTCCGGTTCACCCCTCCACTTT
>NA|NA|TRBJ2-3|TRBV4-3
CASSQDSIGSSTDTQYF
TGCGCCAGCAGCCAAGATAGCATCGGGTCGAGCACAGATACGCAGTATTTT
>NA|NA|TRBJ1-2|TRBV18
CASSHGQEGNGGYTF
TGTGCCAGCTCTCATGGACAAGAAGGGAATGGAGGCTACACCTTC
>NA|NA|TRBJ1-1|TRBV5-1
CASSLTGVHTEAFF
TGCGCCAGCAGCTTGACGGGGGTACACACTGAAGCTTTCTTT
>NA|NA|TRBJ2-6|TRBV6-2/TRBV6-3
CASSYRGGGANVLTF
TGTGCCAGCAGTTACAGGGGAGGCGGGGCCAACGTCCTGACTTTC
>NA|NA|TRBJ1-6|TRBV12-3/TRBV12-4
CASSLQTNSPLHF
TGTGCCAGCAGTTTACAGACTAATTCACCCCTCCACTTT
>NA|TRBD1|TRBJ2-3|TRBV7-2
CASSSRTGGSSTDTQYF
TGTGCCAGCAGCTCTCGGACAGGGGGGTCTAGCACAGATACGCAGTATTTT
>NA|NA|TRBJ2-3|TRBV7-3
CASSLNHGERQYF
TGTGCCAGCAGCTTAAATCATGGGGAGAGGCAGTATTTT
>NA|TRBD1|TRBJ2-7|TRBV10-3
CAISADRALTGEYYEQYF
TGTGCCATCAGTGCAGACAGGGCTCTTACCGGGGAATACTACGAGCAGTACTTC
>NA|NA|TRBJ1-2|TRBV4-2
CASSQDNAGDGYTF
TGTGCCAGCAGCCAAGATAACGCAGGGGACGGCTACACCTTC
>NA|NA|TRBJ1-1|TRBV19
CASSSGLPTEAFF
TGTGCCAGTAGCTCGGGTCTTCCCACTGAAGCTTTCTTT
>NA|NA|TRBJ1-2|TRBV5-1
CASSLVGNPGDGYTF
TGCGCCAGCAGCTTGGTGGGCAACCCGGGTGATGGCTACACCTTC
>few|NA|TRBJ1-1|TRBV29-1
CSVGGGRTEAFF
TGCAGCGTGGGTGGGGGGAGAACTGAAGCTTTCTTT
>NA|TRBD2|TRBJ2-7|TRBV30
CAWSLVGGYEQYF
TGTGCCTGGAGTTTGGTGGGAGGGTACGAGCAGTACTTC
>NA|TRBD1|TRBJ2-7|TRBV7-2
CASSLGQGRGRLPLEEQYF
TGTGCCAGCAGCTTAGGGCAAGGTAGGGGGCGCTTACCTTTAGAAGAGCAGTACTTC
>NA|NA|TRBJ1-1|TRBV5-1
CASSFEGGGLNTEAFF
TGCGCCAGCAGCTTTGAAGGGGGAGGATTGAACACTGAAGCTTTCTTT
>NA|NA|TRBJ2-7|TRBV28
CASSPRGGGSYEQYF
TGTGCCAGCAGTCCTCGGGGAGGGGGCTCCTACGAGCAGTACTTC
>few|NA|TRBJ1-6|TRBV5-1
CASSRMEDSPLHF
TGCGCCAGCAGCCGGATGGAGGATTCACCCCTCCACTTT
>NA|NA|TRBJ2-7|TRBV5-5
CASSSTSSYEQYF
TGTGCCAGCAGCTCCACCTCCTCCTACGAGCAGTACTTC
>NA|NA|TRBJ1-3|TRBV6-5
CASGQQGYSGNTIYF
TGTGCCAGCGGCCAACAGGGCTACTCTGGAAACACCATATATTTT
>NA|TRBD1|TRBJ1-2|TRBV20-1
CSASGTAGYTF
TGCAGTGCGAGTGGGACAGCCGGCTACACCTTC
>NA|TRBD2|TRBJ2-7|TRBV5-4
CASSGGPGLVKYEQYF
TGTGCCAGCAGCGGTGGGCCGGGACTAGTTAAGTACGAGCAGTACTTC
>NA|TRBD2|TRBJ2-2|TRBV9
CASSVAGRGDSAGELFF
TGTGCCAGCAGCGTAGCCGGGAGGGGGGACTCCGCCGGGGAGCTGTTTTTT
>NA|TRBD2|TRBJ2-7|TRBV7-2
CASSLGTSGSYEQYF
TGTGCCAGCAGCCTCGGGACTAGCGGTTCCTACGAGCAGTACTTC
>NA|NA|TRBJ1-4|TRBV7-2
CASSPTPEKLFF
TGTGCCAGCAGCCCGACCCCTGAAAAACTGTTTTTT
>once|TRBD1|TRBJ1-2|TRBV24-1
CATSDPMTGEGYTF
TGTGCCACCAGTGATCCCATGACAGGGGAAGGCTACACCTTC
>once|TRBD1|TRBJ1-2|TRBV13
CASSPKDRDYGYTF
TGTGCCAGCAGCCCAAAAGACAGGGACTATGGCTACACCTTC
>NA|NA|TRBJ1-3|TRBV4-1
CASSQGAFFEGTIYF
TGCGCCAGCAGCCAAGGTGCCTTTTTCGAAGGCACCATATATTTT
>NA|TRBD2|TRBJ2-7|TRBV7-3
CASSLDPSGNYEQYF
TGTGCCAGCAGCTTAGATCCTAGCGGAAACTACGAGCAGTACTTC
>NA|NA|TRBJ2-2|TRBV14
CASKGQGYGTGELFF
TGTGCCAGCAAGGGGCAGGGCTATGGAACCGGGGAGCTGTTTTTT
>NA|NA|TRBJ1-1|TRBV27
CASSLMKNTEAFF
TGTGCCAGCAGTTTAATGAAGAACACTGAAGCTTTCTTT
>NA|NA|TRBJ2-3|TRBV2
CASSEGLTRYTDTQYF
TGTGCCAGCAGTGAAGGATTGACTAGATACACAGATACGCAGTATTTT
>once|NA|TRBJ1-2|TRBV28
CASSQGFRYTF
TGTGCCAGCAGCCAGGGTTTCCGCTACACCTTC